A selection of T cell receptor beta chains follows, all from one sample in a study of T-cell reconstitution after alpha-beta-depleted transplantation in children. MiXCR was run by TCRdb on the PCR reads, yielding one entry per CDR3 protein. The data contain a few hundred thousand distinct CDR3 sequences, approximately 23% of them singletons. Sequenced here: PBMCs, mostly from graft donor cells, sampled 180 days after TCRalphabeta/CD19-depleted stem cell transplant. The receptor source for this set is a male patient between 5 and 17 years old who had a stem cell transplant for acute lymphoblastic leukemia, so the T cells may come from the graft donor. Both conserved end residues are part of each CDR3. D genes are given only for firm matches. The size of a clone is reported for some rows only, either as once, few or many, or as a class for expanded clones.

CDR3 | DNA | size | J | V | D
CASSLAGARNQPQHF | TGTGCCAGCAGCTTAGCGGGGGCTCGGAATCAGCCCCAGCATTTT | few | TRBJ1-5 | TRBV7-2 | NA
CASSRGQNIQYF | TGTGCCAGCAGCCGGGGGCAAAACATTCAGTACTTC | NA | TRBJ2-4 | TRBV6-1 | NA
CSASLLTTRNEQFF | TGCAGTGCTAGTCTCCTCACCACGAGGAATGAGCAGTTCTTC | few | TRBJ2-1 | TRBV20-1 | NA
CASQLAGVYEQYF | TGTGCCAGCCAACTAGCGGGAGTTTACGAGCAGTACTTC | few | TRBJ2-7 | TRBV6-6 | TRBD2
CASNRGTSSTDTQYF | TGCGCCAGCAACAGAGGGACTAGTAGTACAGATACGCAGTATTTT | NA | TRBJ2-3 | TRBV5-1 | TRBD2
CASRREGAGGYTF | TGTGCCAGCCGAAGGGAGGGGGCGGGTGGCTACACCTTC | many | TRBJ1-2 | TRBV6-1 | TRBD1
CSVYAPGYVNEQYF | TGCAGCGTTTACGCACCAGGGTATGTGAACGAGCAGTACTTC | few | TRBJ2-7 | TRBV29-1 | NA
CASTLGGAVGTAQHF | TGTGCCAGCACCCTGGGGGGGGCAGTGGGTACGGCCCAGCATTTT | NA | TRBJ1-5 | TRBV12-3/TRBV12-4 | NA
CASRTSGTNEQYF | TGTGCCAGTCGGACTAGCGGGACCAACGAGCAGTACTTC | NA | TRBJ2-7 | TRBV3-1 | TRBD2
CASNPGERGTFYEQYF | TGCGCCAGCAACCCTGGGGAGAGAGGGACATTCTACGAGCAGTACTTC | NA | TRBJ2-7 | TRBV5-1 | NA
CASSLYGNEQFF | TGTGCCAGCAGTTTATACGGCAATGAGCAGTTCTTC | NA | TRBJ2-1 | TRBV12-3/TRBV12-4 | NA
CASSVAMGGQGWTHGYTF | TGTGCCAGCAGCGTAGCTATGGGGGGACAAGGCTGGACACATGGCTACACCTTC | NA | TRBJ1-2 | TRBV9 | NA
CASSTTSESTDTQYF | TGTGCCAGCAGCACGACTAGCGAGAGCACAGATACGCAGTATTTT | NA | TRBJ2-3 | TRBV7-9 | TRBD2
CSGGYITGELFF | TGCAGCGGGGGGTACATCACCGGGGAGCTGTTTTTT | NA | TRBJ2-2 | TRBV29-1 | NA
CASSQGWEQFF | TGCGCCAGCAGCCAAGGTTGGGAGCAGTTCTTC | NA | TRBJ2-1 | TRBV4-1 | NA
CSALWAGGNQPQHF | TGCAGTGCTCTGTGGGCGGGGGGCAATCAGCCCCAGCATTTT | few | TRBJ1-5 | TRBV20-1 | NA
CASSQWGGRGFSYKEQFF | TGTGCCAGCAGCCAATGGGGGGGTCGCGGGTTCTCCTACAAAGAGCAGTTCTTC | NA | TRBJ2-1 | TRBV14 | TRBD2
CASKQREFSYNEQFF | TGTGCCAGCAAACAGCGGGAGTTTTCCTACAATGAGCAGTTCTTC | NA | TRBJ2-1 | TRBV27 | TRBD2
CASSLRSALSYVYTF | TGTGCCAGCAGCTTAAGGTCAGCCCTTTCCTATGTCTACACCTTC | NA | TRBJ1-2 | TRBV7-2 | NA
CASSLQAGGSEQYF | TGCGCCAGCAGCTTACAAGCGGGAGGCTCCGAGCAGTACTTC | NA | TRBJ2-7 | TRBV5-1 | TRBD2
CASTPGQGAYNEQFF | TGTGCCAGCACCCCAGGACAGGGGGCCTACAATGAGCAGTTCTTC | NA | TRBJ2-1 | TRBV27 | TRBD1
CASSPRGGTYNEQFF | TGCGCCAGCAGCCCCAGGGGGGGAACCTACAATGAGCAGTTCTTC | few | TRBJ2-1 | TRBV5-1 | NA
CASRPHFAYEQYF | TGCGCCAGCAGGCCTCACTTCGCCTACGAGCAGTACTTC | NA | TRBJ2-7 | TRBV4-1 | NA
CASCAGPYEQYF | TGTGCCAGCTGTGCGGGGCCCTACGAGCAGTACTTC | NA | TRBJ2-7 | TRBV28 | NA
CASSLDWAGAYNEQFF | TGTGCCAGCAGCTTAGACTGGGCAGGGGCCTACAATGAGCAGTTCTTC | NA | TRBJ2-1 | TRBV7-6 | NA
CASSQRGGPETGNTIYF | TGTGCCAGCAGCCAGAGGGGCGGGCCAGAGACAGGAAACACCATATATTTT | many | TRBJ1-3 | TRBV7-2 | NA
CASSLDRGYQPQHF | TGTGCCAGCAGTTTAGACAGGGGGTATCAGCCCCAGCATTTT | NA | TRBJ1-5 | TRBV12-3/TRBV12-4 | TRBD1
CATSRSRGNYGYTF | TGTGCCACCAGCAGGTCAAGGGGTAACTATGGCTACACCTTC | few | TRBJ1-2 | TRBV15 | NA
CASSQQGQGYYGYTF | TGCGCCAGCAGCCAGCAGGGACAGGGGTACTATGGCTACACCTTC | few | TRBJ1-2 | TRBV4-1 | TRBD1
CSARGLAPYEQYF | TGCAGTGCTAGGGGACTAGCCCCCTACGAGCAGTACTTC | few | TRBJ2-7 | TRBV20-1 | TRBD2
CASSRDSRKNTGELFF | TGCGCCAGCAGCCGGGACAGCAGAAAGAACACCGGGGAGCTGTTTTTT | NA | TRBJ2-2 | TRBV5-1 | TRBD1
CASRQGVFDEQFF | TGTGCCAGCCGACAGGGAGTCTTCGATGAGCAGTTCTTC | NA | TRBJ2-1 | TRBV7-9 | TRBD1
CASSPRAGRDQPQHF | TGTGCCAGCTCACCCCGGGCAGGGAGGGATCAGCCCCAGCATTTT | NA | TRBJ1-5 | TRBV18 | NA
CASSLPARNIQYF | TGTGCCAGCAGTCTTCCGGCGAGAAACATTCAGTACTTC | few | TRBJ2-4 | TRBV7-9 | NA
CSAQPLGRFTAYEQYF | TGCAGTGCCCAACCCCTCGGGAGGTTCACCGCCTACGAGCAGTACTTC | NA | TRBJ2-7 | TRBV20-1 | TRBD2
CASSLSSLAGGFSEQFF | TGTGCCAGCAGTTTATCGTCACTAGCGGGAGGATTTAGTGAGCAGTTCTTC | few | TRBJ2-1 | TRBV27 | TRBD2
CSASRVKPNEKLFF | TGCAGTGCTTCCCGGGTAAAGCCTAATGAAAAACTGTTTTTT | NA | TRBJ1-4 | TRBV20-1 | NA